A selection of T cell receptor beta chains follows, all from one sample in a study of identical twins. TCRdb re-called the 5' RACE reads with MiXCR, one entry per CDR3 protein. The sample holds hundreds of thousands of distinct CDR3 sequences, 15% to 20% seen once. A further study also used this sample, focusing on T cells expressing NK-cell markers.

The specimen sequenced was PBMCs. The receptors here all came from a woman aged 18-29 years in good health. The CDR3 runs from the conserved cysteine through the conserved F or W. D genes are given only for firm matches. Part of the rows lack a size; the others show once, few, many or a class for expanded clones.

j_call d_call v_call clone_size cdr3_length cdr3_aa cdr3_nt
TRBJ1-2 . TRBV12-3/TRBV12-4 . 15 CASSSLGEQGGGYTF TGTGCCAGCAGTTCGCTTGGGGAGCAGGGTGGTGGCTACACCTTC
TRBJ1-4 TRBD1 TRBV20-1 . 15 CSAQARDRGNEKLFF TGCAGTGCTCAGGCCCGGGACAGGGGGAATGAAAAACTGTTTTTT
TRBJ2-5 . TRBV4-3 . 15 CASSQERKGRGTQYF TGCGCCAGCAGCCAAGAGAGAAAGGGCCGAGGGACCCAGTACTTC
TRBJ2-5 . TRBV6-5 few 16 CASSLGFTSFQETQYF TGTGCCAGCAGTTTGGGTTTCACTTCGTTCCAAGAGACCCAGTACTTC
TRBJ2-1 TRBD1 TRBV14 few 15 CASSPRQGASNEQFF TGTGCCAGCAGCCCTAGACAGGGGGCCAGCAATGAGCAGTTCTTC
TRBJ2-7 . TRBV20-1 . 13 CSASPGTFYEQYF TGCAGTGCTTCCCCCGGGACTTTCTACGAGCAGTACTTC
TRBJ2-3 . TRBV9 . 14 CASSHEGRTDTQYF TGTGCCAGCAGCCACGAGGGAAGGACAGATACGCAGTATTTT
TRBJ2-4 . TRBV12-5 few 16 CASGLFQGGGGDIQYF TGTGCTAGTGGTTTGTTTCAGGGAGGGGGCGGTGACATTCAGTACTTC
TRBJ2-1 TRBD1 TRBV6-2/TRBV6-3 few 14 CASSPGTGSNEQFF TGTGCCAGCAGTCCCGGGACAGGGTCGAATGAGCAGTTCTTC
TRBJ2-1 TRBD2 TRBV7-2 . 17 CASSPRILGRAGFEQFF TGTGCCAGCAGTCCGCGGATTTTAGGGAGGGCCGGTTTTGAGCAGTTCTTC
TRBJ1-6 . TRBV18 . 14 CASSPGPYNSPLHF TGTGCCAGCTCACCGGGACCTTATAATTCACCCCTCCACTTT
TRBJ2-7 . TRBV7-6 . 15 CASSLGQGKSYEQYF TGTGCCAGCAGCTTAGGCCAGGGGAAGTCCTACGAGCAGTACTTC
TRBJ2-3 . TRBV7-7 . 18 CASSPLTTRGVRTDTQYF TGTGCCAGCAGCCCACTCACGACCAGGGGTGTACGGACAGATACGCAGTATTTT
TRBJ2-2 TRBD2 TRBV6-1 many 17 CASSGSAAGASTGELFF TGTGCCAGCAGTGGCTCGGCAGCGGGAGCTTCCACCGGGGAGCTGTTTTTT
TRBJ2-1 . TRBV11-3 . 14 CASSRGANYNEQFF TGTGCCAGCAGCAGGGGGGCCAACTACAATGAGCAGTTCTTC
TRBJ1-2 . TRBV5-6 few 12 CASLAGNYGYTF TGTGCCAGCCTGGCGGGGAACTATGGCTACACCTTC
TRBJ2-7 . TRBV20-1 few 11 CSARVHYEQYF TGCAGTGCTAGGGTCCACTACGAGCAGTACTTC
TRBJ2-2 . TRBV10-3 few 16 CAISARAIYGTGELFF TGTGCCATCAGCGCACGGGCTATCTATGGCACCGGGGAGCTGTTTTTT
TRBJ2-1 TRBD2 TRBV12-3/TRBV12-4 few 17 CASPGAGGEVNYNEQFF TGTGCCAGCCCAGGAGCGGGGGGCGAAGTAAACTACAATGAGCAGTTCTTC
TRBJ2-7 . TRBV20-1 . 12 CSASPVGYEQYF TGCAGTGCTAGTCCCGTGGGCTACGAGCAGTACTTC
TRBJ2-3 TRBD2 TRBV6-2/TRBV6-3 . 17 CASSRRGLDKKADTQYF TGTGCCAGCAGTAGAAGGGGACTAGACAAGAAAGCAGATACGCAGTATTTT
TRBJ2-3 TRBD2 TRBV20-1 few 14 CSASPGLDTDTQYF TGCAGTGCTAGCCCGGGACTAGACACAGATACGCAGTATTTT
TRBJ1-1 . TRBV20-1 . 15 CSARDRSRGYTEAFF TGCAGTGCTAGAGATCGGTCCAGGGGATACACTGAAGCTTTCTTT
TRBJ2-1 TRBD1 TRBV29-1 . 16 CSVELRGRISYNEQFF TGCAGCGTTGAGTTGAGGGGGCGCATCTCCTACAATGAGCAGTTCTTC
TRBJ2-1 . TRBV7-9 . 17 CASSTRTRLRGRDEQFF TGTGCCAGCAGCACCAGGACCCGCCTACGTGGCCGCGATGAGCAGTTCTTC
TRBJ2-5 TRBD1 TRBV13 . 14 CASSFRGPGETQYF TGTGCCAGCAGCTTTAGGGGGCCGGGAGAGACCCAGTACTTC
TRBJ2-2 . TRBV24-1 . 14 CATTSNANTGELFF TGTGCCACCACAAGTAACGCGAACACCGGGGAGCTGTTTTTT
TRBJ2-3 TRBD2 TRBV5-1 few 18 CASSIPGTSGVSTDTQYF TGCGCCAGCAGCATCCCCGGGACTAGCGGGGTAAGCACAGATACGCAGTATTTT
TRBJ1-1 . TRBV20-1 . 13 CSARLQGGTEAFF TGCAGTGCTAGATTACAGGGAGGCACTGAAGCTTTCTTT
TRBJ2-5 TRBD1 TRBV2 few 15 CASILTGSPQETQYF TGTGCCAGCATTTTGACAGGGAGTCCCCAAGAGACCCAGTACTTC
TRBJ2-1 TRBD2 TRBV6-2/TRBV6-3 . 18 CASSYSGLAGGTYNEQFF TGTGCCAGCAGTTACTCCGGACTAGCGGGTGGAACCTACAATGAGCAGTTCTTC
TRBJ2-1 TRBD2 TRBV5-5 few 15 CASSSLAGANNEQFF TGTGCCAGCAGCTCTTTAGCGGGGGCTAACAATGAGCAGTTCTTC
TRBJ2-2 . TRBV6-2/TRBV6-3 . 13 CASSFTSHGELFF TGTGCCAGCAGTTTCACCTCCCACGGGGAGCTGTTTTTT
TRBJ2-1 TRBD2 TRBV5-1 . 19 CASSLVGSGGLKTYNEQFF TGCGCCAGCAGCTTGGTGGGTAGCGGGGGCCTAAAAACCTACAATGAGCAGTTCTTC
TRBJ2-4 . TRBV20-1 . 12 CSAQSRGYIQYF TGCAGTGCACAAAGCCGAGGATACATTCAGTACTTC
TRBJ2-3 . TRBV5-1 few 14 CASSSGVRTDTQYF TGCGCCAGCAGTTCCGGAGTCCGGACAGATACGCAGTATTTT
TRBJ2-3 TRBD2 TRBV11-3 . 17 CASSSGTSGVQTDTQYF TGTGCCAGCAGCTCCGGGACTAGCGGGGTCCAGACAGATACGCAGTATTTT
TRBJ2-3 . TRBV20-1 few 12 CSASERTDTQYF TGCAGTGCTAGTGAGCGCACAGATACGCAGTATTTT
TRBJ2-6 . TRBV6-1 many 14 CASSGVSGANVLTF TGTGCCAGCAGTGGAGTTTCTGGGGCCAACGTCCTGACTTTC
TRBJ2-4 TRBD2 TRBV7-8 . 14 CASSTGLAGAPKYF TGTGCCAGCAGCACGGGACTAGCGGGGGCCCCGAAGTACTTC
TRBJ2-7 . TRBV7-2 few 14 CASASGLTFYEQYF TGTGCCAGCGCCTCGGGGCTAACCTTTTACGAGCAGTACTTC
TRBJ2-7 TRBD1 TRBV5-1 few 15 CASSPGQNLPTRQYF TGCGCCAGCAGCCCGGGACAGAACCTTCCTACGAGGCAGTACTTC
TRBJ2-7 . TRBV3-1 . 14 CASSQEGEDHEQYF TGTGCCAGCAGCCAAGAGGGGGAGGACCACGAGCAGTACTTC
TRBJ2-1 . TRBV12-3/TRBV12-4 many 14 CASSLAGGTNEQFF TGTGCCAGCAGTTTAGCGGGGGGAACCAATGAGCAGTTCTTC
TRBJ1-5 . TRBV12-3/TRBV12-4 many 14 CASSLGTGDQPQHF TGTGCCAGCAGCCTGGGGACCGGGGATCAGCCCCAGCATTTT
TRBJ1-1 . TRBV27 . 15 CASSSRRLGNTEAFF TGTGCCAGCAGTTCCCGCCGGTTAGGCAACACTGAAGCTTTCTTT
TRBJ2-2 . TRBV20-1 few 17 CSARDWGSGGTTGELFF TGCAGTGCTAGAGATTGGGGCTCTGGCGGCACCACCGGGGAGCTGTTTTTT
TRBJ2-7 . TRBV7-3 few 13 CASSVQAGDEQYF TGTGCCAGCAGCGTACAAGCAGGGGACGAGCAGTACTTC
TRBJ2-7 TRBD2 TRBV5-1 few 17 CASSWGTSGSGSYEQYF TGCGCCAGCAGCTGGGGGACTAGCGGGAGCGGCTCCTACGAGCAGTACTTC
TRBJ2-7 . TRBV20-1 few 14 CSAPDTLNSYEQYF TGCAGTGCTCCCGACACCCTCAACTCCTACGAGCAGTACTTC